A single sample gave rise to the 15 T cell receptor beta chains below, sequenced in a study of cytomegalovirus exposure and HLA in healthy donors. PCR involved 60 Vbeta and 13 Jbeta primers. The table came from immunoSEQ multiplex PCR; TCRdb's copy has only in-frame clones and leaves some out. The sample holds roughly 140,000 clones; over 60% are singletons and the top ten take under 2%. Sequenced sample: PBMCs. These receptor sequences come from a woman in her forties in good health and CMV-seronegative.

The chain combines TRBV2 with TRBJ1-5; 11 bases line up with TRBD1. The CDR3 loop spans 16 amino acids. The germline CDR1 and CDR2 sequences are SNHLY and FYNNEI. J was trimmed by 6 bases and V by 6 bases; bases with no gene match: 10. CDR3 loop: CASSAIGQGARQPQHF. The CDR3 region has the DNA TGTGCCAGCAGCGCAATTGGACAGGGGGCACGTCAGCCCCAGCATTTT.

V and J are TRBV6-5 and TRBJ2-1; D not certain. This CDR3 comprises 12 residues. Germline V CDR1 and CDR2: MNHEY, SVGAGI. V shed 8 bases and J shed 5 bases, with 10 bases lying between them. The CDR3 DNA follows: TGTGCCAGCGCTCTCCGCGACAATGAGCAGTTCTTC. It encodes CASALRDNEQFF.

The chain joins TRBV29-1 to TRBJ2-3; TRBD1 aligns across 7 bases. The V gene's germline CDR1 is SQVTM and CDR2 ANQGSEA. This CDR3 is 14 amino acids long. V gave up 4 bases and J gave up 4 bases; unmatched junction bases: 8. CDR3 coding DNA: TGCAGCGTTGGACCGGGACAGTCGTCAGATACGCAGTATTTT. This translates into CSVGPGQSSDTQYF.

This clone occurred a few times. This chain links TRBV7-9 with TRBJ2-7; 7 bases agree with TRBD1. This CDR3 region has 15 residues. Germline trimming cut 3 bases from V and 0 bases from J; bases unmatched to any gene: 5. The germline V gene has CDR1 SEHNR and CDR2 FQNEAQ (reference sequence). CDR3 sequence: CASSLGQWSSYEQYF. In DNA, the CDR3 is TGTGCCAGCAGCTTGGGACAGTGGAGCTCCTACGAGCAGTACTTC.

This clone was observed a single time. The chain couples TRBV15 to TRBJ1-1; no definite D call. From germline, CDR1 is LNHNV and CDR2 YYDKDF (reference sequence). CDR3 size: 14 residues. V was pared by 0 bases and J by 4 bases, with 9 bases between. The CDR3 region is CATSRDWAGTEAFF. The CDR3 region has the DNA TGTGCCACCAGCAGAGATTGGGCGGGCACTGAAGCTTTCTTT.

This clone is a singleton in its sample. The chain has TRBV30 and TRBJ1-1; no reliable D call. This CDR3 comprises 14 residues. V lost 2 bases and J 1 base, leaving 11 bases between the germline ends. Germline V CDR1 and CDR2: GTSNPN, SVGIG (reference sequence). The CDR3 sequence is CAWSPRVGNTEAFF. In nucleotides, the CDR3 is TGTGCCTGGAGTCCGAGGGTAGGGAACACTGAAGCTTTCTTT.

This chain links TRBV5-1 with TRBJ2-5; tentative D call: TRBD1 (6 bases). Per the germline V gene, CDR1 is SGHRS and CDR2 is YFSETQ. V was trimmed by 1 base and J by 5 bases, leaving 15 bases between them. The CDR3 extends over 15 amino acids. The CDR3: CASSLWAGDGETQYF. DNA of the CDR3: TGCGCCAGCAGCTTGTGGGCAGGGGACGGGGAGACCCAGTACTTC.

The CDR3 nucleotides are TGTGCCAGCAAGAATCAGGAGACCCAGTACTTC. This sequence encodes CASKNQETQYF. The V gene is TRBV28, the J gene TRBJ2-5; D is unclear. V shed 7 bases and J shed 5 bases, with 8 bases lying between them. Looked up from germline, CDR1 is MDHEN and CDR2 is SYDVKM. The CDR3 sequence is 11 residues long.

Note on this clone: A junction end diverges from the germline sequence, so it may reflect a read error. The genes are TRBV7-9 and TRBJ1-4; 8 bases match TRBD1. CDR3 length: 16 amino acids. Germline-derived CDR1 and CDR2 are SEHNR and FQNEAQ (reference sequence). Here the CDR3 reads CSSSLASTGGYEKLFF. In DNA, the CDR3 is TGTTCCAGCAGCTTAGCGTCAACAGGGGGTTATGAAAAACTGTTTTTT.

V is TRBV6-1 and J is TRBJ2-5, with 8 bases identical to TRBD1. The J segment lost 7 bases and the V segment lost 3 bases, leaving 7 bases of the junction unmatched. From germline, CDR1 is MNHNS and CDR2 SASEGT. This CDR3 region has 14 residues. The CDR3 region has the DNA TGTGCCAGCAGTGATGACAGGGGTTATGGGACCCAGTACTTC. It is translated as CASSDDRGYGTQYF.

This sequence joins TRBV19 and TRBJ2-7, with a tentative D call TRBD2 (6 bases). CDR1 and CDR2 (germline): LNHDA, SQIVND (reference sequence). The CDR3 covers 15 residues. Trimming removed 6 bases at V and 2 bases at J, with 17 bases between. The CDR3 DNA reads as TGTGCCAGTAGCCGCGGGGTGATACCGACCTACGAGCAGTACTTC. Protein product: CASSRGVIPTYEQYF.

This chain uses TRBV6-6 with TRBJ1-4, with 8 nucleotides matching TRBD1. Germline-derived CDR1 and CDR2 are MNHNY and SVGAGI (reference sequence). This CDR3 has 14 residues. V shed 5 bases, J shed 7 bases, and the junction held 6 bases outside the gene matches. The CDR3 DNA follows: TGTGCCAGCAGTGCAGGGGGCGGAGGTGAAAAACTGTTTTTT. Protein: CASSAGGGGEKLFF.

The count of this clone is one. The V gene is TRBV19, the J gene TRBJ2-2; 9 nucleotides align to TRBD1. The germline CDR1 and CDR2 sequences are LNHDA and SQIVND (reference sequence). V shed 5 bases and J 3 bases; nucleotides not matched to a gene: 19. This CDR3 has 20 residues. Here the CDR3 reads CASSPTGGVILGLDTGELFF. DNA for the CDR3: TGTGCCAGTAGTCCTACAGGGGGCGTGATCCTGGGTCTGGACACCGGGGAGCTGTTTTTT.

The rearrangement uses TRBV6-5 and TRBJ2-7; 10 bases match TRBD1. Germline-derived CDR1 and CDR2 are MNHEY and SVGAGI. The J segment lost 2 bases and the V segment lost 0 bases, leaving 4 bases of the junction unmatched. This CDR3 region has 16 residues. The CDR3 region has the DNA TGTGCCAGCAGTTACTCAGGGGGACAGGGGACCTACGAGCAGTACTTC. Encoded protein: CASSYSGGQGTYEQYF.

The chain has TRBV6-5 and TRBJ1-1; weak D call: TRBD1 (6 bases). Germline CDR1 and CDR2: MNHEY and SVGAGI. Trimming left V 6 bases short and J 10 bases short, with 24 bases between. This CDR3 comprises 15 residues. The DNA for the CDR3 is TGTGCCAGCAGCCCCAATCGGGCAGGGGAACGACGAGCTTTCTTT. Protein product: CASSPNRAGERRAFF.